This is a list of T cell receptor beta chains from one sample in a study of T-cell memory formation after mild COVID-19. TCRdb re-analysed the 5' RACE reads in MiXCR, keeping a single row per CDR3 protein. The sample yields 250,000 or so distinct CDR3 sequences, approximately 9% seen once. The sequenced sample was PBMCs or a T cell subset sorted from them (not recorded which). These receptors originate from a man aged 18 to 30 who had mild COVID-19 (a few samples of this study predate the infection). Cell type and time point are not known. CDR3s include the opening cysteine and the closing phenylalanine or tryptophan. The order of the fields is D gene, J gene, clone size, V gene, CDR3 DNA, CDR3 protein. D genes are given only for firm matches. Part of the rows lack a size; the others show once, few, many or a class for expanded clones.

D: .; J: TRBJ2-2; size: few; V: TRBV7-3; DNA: TGTGCCAGCAGCGTATCACCGGGACACATGAACACCGGGGAGCTGTTTTTT; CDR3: CASSVSPGHMNTGELFF
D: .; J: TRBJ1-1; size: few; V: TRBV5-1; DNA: TGCGCCAGCAGCCAGGACGGGTACACTGAAGCTTTCTTT; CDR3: CASSQDGYTEAFF
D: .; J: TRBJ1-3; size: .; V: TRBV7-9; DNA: TGTGCCAGCAGCCCAATCTCAGGGGAAGGAAACACCATATATTTT; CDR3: CASSPISGEGNTIYF
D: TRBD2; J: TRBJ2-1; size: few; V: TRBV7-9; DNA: TGTGCCAGCAGCTCGACTAGCGGGGTAAGGTCCTACAATGAGCAGTTCTTC; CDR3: CASSSTSGVRSYNEQFF
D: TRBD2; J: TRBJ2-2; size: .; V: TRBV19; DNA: TGTGCCAGTAGTATTGGCGGGGGGATCACCGGGGAGCTGTTTTTT; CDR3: CASSIGGGITGELFF
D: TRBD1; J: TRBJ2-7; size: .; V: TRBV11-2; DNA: TGTGCCAGCAGAACTTCACAGGGGGGAGCCTACGAGCAGTACTTC; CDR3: CASRTSQGGAYEQYF
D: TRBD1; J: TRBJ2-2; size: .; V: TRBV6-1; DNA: TGTGCCAGCAGTGATGGACAGGGGGGGCCCGGGGAGCTGTTTTTT; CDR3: CASSDGQGGPGELFF
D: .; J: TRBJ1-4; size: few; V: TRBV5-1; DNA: TGCGCCAGCAGCTTGGCTGCAGGAACTAATGAAAAACTGTTTTTT; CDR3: CASSLAAGTNEKLFF
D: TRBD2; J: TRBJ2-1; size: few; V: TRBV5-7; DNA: TGTGCCAGCAGCTTCCCCTCGGGGGGGGTTCAGGATGAGCAGTTCTTC; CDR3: CASSFPSGGVQDEQFF
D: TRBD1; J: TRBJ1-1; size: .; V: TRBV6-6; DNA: TGTGCCAGCAGTCTTCCGACAGGGGTTAGCACTGAAGCTTTCTTT; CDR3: CASSLPTGVSTEAFF
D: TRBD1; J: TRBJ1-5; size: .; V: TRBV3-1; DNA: TGTGCCAGCAGCCATGCTTACCCGGGACAGGGCAGCAATCAGCCCCAGCATTTT; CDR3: CASSHAYPGQGSNQPQHF
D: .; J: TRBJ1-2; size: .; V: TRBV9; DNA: TGTGCCAGCAGCCCTGGGACTGATGCTAACTATGGCTACACCTTC; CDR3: CASSPGTDANYGYTF
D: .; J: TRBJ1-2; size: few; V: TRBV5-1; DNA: TGCGCCAGCAGCTTGACCAAGGATGGCTACACCTTC; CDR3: CASSLTKDGYTF
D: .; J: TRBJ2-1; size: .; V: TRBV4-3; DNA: TGCGCCAGCAGCCAAGATGGCCTGGGGGAAAACAATGAGCAGTTCTTC; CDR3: CASSQDGLGENNEQFF
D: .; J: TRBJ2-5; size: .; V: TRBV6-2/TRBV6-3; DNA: TGTGCCAGCAGTTACCCGGCAGCTTGGGAGACCCAGTACTTC; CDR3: CASSYPAAWETQYF
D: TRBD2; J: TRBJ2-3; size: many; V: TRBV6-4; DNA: TGTGCCAGCAGTGACCTAGCGGGGGGTAGCACAGATACGCAGTATTTT; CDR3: CASSDLAGGSTDTQYF
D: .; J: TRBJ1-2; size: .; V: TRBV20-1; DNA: TGCAGTGCTCACCGGCCAGGGGCCGGCTATGGCTACACCTTC; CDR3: CSAHRPGAGYGYTF
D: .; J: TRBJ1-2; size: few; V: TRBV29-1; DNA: TGCAGCGTTGTAATTGGGGGGAGTCTAGGTTTAGGCTACACCTTC; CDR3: CSVVIGGSLGLGYTF
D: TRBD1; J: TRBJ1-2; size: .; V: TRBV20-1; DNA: TGCAGTGCTAGAGATTGGTCGGGCAGGGGGTTTAACTATGGCTACACCTTC; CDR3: CSARDWSGRGFNYGYTF
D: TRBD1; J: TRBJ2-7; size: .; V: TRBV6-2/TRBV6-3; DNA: TGTGCCAGCAGTCAAGGGACAGTGTCCTACGAGCAGTACTTC; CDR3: CASSQGTVSYEQYF
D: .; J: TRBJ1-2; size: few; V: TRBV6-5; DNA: TGTGCCAGCAGTTCGCGTTTGGGGTATGGCTACACCTTC; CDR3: CASSSRLGYGYTF
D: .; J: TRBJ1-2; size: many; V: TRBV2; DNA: TGTGCCAGCAGTGAGAATGGTTATGGCTACACCTTC; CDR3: CASSENGYGYTF
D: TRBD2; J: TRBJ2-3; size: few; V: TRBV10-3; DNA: TGTGCCATCAGGCCGACTAGCGGGGGAACAGATACGCAGTATTTT; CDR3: CAIRPTSGGTDTQYF
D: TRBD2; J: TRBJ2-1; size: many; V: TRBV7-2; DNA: TGTGCCAGCCTTGTCGCGGGGGGGGCCGACAATGAGCAGTTCTTC; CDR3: CASLVAGGADNEQFF
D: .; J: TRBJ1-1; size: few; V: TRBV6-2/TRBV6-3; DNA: TGTGCCACCTTACAGGGCGGCGGTGAAGCTTTCTTT; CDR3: CATLQGGGEAFF
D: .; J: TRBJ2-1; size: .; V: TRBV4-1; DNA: TGCGCCAGCAGCGCCGTCCCGACAGTCCATGAGCAGTTCTTC; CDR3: CASSAVPTVHEQFF
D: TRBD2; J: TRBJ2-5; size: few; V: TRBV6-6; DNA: TGTGCCAGCAGTTACGGGCTAGCGGGGGGGGAACAAGAGACCCAGTACTTC; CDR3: CASSYGLAGGEQETQYF
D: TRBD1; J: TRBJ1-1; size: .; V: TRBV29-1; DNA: TGCAGCGGGGACAGGCAGAACACTGAAGCTTTCTTT; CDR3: CSGDRQNTEAFF
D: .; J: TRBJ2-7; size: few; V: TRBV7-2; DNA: TGTGCCAGCAGTCTGGAGGGACGGAGCTCCTACGAGCAGTACTTC; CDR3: CASSLEGRSSYEQYF
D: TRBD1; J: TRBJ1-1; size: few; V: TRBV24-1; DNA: TGTGCCACCAGTGGAATGACAGGGTGGAGCGCTGAAGCTTTCTTT; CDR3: CATSGMTGWSAEAFF
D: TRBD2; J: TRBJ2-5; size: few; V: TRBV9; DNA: TGTGCCAGCAGCGTAGGGGGTAGCGGGGGAGAGACCCAGTACTTC; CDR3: CASSVGGSGGETQYF
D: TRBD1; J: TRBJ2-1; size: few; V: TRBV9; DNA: TGTGCCAGCAGCGTAGTGGGACAGTACAATGAGCAGTTCTTC; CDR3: CASSVVGQYNEQFF
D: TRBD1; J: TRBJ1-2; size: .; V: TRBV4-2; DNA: TGTGCCAGCAGCCAAGTCGACAGGGATAACTATGACTACACCTTC; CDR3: CASSQVDRDNYDYTF
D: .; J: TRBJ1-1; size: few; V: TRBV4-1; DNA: TGCGCCAGCAGCCAAGTAGTTACAGTTCCTAGTGAAGCTTTCTTT; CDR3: CASSQVVTVPSEAFF
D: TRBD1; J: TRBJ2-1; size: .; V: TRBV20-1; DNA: TGCAGTGCTAGGTCCGGGACAGGGGGGAATGAGCAGTTCTTC; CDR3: CSARSGTGGNEQFF
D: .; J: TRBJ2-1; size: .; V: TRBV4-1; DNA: TGCGCCAGCAGCCAAGCCGAGGGCTCCTACAATGAGCAGTTCTTC; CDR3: CASSQAEGSYNEQFF
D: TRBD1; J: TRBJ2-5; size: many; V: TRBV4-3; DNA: TGCGCCAGCAGCCAAGATCAGGGGACAGGGCAAGAGACCCAGTACTTC; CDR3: CASSQDQGTGQETQYF
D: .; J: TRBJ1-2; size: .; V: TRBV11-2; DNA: TGTGCCAGCAGGGGGTCAAGGCAGAACTATGGCTACACCTTC; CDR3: CASRGSRQNYGYTF
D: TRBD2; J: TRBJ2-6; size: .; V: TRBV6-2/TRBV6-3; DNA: TGTGCCAGCAGTTCCCCCCGCCCTAGCGGGGGTATCTCTGGGGCCAACGTCCTGACTTTC; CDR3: CASSSPRPSGGISGANVLTF
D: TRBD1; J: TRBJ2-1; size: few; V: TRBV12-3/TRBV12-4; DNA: TGTGCCAGCAAAGCTACGACAGGGTGGAATGAGCAGTTCTTC; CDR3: CASKATTGWNEQFF